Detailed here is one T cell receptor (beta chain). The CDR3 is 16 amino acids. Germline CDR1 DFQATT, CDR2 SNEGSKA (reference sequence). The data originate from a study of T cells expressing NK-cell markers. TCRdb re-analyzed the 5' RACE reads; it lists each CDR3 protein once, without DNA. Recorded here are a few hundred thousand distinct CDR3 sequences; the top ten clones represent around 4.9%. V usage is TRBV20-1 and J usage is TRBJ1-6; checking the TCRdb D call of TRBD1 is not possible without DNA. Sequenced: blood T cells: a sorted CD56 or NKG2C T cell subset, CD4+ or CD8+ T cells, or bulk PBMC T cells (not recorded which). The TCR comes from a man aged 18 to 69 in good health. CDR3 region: CSARDGQGLGSSPLHF.